The sequence of this TCR beta chain was determined in a study of blood T cell repertoires in COVID-19. The assay was immunoSEQ multiplex PCR, and TCRdb's table has in-frame clones only and misses some. The sample contains roughly 300,000 clones, around 87% of which appear only once. CDR3 length equals 13 residues. V was cut by 2 bases and J by 2 bases, with 7 bases left in between. The germline V gene has CDR1 SEHNR and CDR2 FQNEAQ (reference sequence). Sequencing input: PBMCs or T cells enriched from blood (not recorded which). The chain links TRBV7-9 to TRBJ2-7, with TRBD2 as a possible D gene (6 bases). This TCR came from a woman aged 25-40 years who had recovered from COVID-19. CDR3 residues: CASSLTGAYEQYF. The DNA for the CDR3 is TGTGCCAGCAGCTTAACGGGAGCCTACGAGCAGTACTTC.